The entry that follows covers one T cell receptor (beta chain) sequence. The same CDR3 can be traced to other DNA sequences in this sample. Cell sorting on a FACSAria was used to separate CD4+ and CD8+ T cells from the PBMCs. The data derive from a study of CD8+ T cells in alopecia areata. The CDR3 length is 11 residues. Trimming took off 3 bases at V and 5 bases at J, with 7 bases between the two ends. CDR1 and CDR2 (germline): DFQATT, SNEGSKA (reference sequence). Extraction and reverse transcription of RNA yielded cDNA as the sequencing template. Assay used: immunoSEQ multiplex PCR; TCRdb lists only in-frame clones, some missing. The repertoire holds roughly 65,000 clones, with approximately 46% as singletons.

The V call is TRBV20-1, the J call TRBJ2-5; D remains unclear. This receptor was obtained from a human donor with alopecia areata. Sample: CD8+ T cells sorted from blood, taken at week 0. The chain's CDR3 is CSASLGETQYF. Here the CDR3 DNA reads TGCAGTGCTAGCCTCGGTGAGACCCAGTACTTC.